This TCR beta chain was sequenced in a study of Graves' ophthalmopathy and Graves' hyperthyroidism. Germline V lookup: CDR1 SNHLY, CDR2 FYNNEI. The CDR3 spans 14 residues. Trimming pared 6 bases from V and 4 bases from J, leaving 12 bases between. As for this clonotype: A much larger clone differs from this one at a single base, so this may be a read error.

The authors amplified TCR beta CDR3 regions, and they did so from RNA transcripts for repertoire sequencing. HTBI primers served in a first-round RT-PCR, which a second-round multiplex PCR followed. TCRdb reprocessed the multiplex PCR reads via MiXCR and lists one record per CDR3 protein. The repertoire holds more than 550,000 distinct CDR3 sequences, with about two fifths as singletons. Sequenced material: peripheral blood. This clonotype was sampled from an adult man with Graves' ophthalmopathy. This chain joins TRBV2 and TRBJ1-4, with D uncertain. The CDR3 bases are TGTGCCAGCAGGCTGGGGTCAAGTAATGAAAAACTGTTTTTT. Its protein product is CASRLGSSNEKLFF.